Listed below are T cell receptor beta chains from one sample, sequenced in a study of blood T cell repertoires in COVID-19. Only in-frame clones appear in the TCRdb table, and some are missing; sequencing was by immunoSEQ multiplex PCR. Seen here are around 140,000 clones, 88% observed once, and the top ten hold 1.8%. The material sequenced was peripheral blood. Every receptor here comes from a man in his 70s with acute or convalescent COVID-19. Each CDR3 is given with its conserved first and last residue. D genes are given only for firm matches. The size entry is marked missing in some rows and otherwise reads once, few, many or a size class.

>TRBJ2-3|.|TRBD1|TRBV7-9
TGTGCCAGCAGCACCGGGACAGGGGGCTGGGGCACGCAGTATTTT
CASSTGTGGWGTQYF
>TRBJ1-5|few|.|TRBV5-5
TGTGCCAGCAGCTTGGTTGGGGGGGGCGATCAGCCCCAGCATTTT
CASSLVGGGDQPQHF
>TRBJ2-1|.|.|TRBV14
TGTGCCAGCAGCGCCCGGGTCTTAGACCATGAGCAGTTCTTC
CASSARVLDHEQFF
>TRBJ1-2|.|.|TRBV6-5
TGTGCCAGCAGACCTAGTGGGGCCGACAACTATGGCTACACCTTC
CASRPSGADNYGYTF
>TRBJ1-1|.|.|TRBV15
TGTGCCACCAGACCCGGGAGCGGGGTGGGCACTGAAGCTTTCTTT
CATRPGSGVGTEAFF
>TRBJ1-1|once|.|TRBV10-3
TGTGCCATCAGGGGGACATCCTTGAACACTGAAGCTTTCTTT
CAIRGTSLNTEAFF
>TRBJ1-1|once|TRBD1|TRBV2
TGTGCCAGCCTAACAGGGGCAGGGAGCACTGAAGCTTTCTTT
CASLTGAGSTEAFF
>TRBJ2-1|.|.|TRBV7-9
TGTGCCAGCAGCTTAGCGCTAAGTTACAATGAGCAGTTCTTC
CASSLALSYNEQFF
>TRBJ1-6|.|.|TRBV27
TGTGCCAGCAGCCTTAGTTGGCAGGGGAATTCACCCCTCCACTTT
CASSLSWQGNSPLHF
>TRBJ1-6|.|.|TRBV3-1/TRBV3-2
TGTGCCAGCAGCCCCCGTCAGACGGGGAATTCACCCCTCCACTTT
CASSPRQTGNSPLHF
>TRBJ2-1|.|TRBD1|TRBV5-4
TGTGCCAGCAGCTCCATCGGATCGGGGACAGGGAAGATGAATGAGCAGTTCTTC
CASSSIGSGTGKMNEQFF
>TRBJ1-2|.|.|TRBV5-4
TGTGCCAGCAGCCGCGACATATTATCCTCTAACTATGGCTACACCTTC
CASSRDILSSNYGYTF
>TRBJ1-5|.|.|TRBV5-8
TGTGCCAGCAGCTTGGGGCAGGGGAGGCCCCAGCATTTT
CASSLGQGRPQHF
>TRBJ2-1|.|.|TRBV10-3
TGTGCCATCAGTGAGAGACACACTGAGCAGTTCTTC
CAISERHTEQFF
>TRBJ2-5|.|TRBD2|TRBV9
TGTGCCAGCAGTGAGGGGAGGGCCTTTCGAGAGACCCAGTACTTC
CASSEGRAFRETQYF
>TRBJ2-5|.|.|TRBV2
TGTGCCAGCAGCCGGGACATCCAAGAGACCCAGTACTTC
CASSRDIQETQYF
>TRBJ1-4|.|TRBD1|TRBV18
TGTGCCAGCTCACCGACAGGGGGTGGAGCGGCTAATGAAAAACTGTTTTTT
CASSPTGGGAANEKLFF
>TRBJ2-7|.|.|TRBV2
TGTGCCAGCAGAAAGGAGCGACCGGGGGAGCAGTACTTC
CASRKERPGEQYF
>TRBJ2-1|.|TRBD2|TRBV2
TGTGCCAGCAGTCTTGGACTAGCGGGAGTAGGGGAGCAGTTCTTC
CASSLGLAGVGEQFF
>TRBJ2-3|.|.|TRBV7-3
TGTGCCAGCAGCCGCGCGGGGTCCTTCACAGATACGCAGTATTTT
CASSRAGSFTDTQYF
>TRBJ2-5|.|TRBD2|TRBV19
TGTGCCAGTAGTCCTGGGACTAGCGGGGTCCAAGAGACCCAGTACTTC
CASSPGTSGVQETQYF
>TRBJ2-6|.|TRBD1|TRBV6-2/TRBV6-3
TGTGCCAGCAGCCCTCAACAAGGACAGGCCGGGGCCAACGTCCTGACTTTC
CASSPQQGQAGANVLTF
>TRBJ1-3|.|.|TRBV5-1
TGCGCCAGCAGCTTGGGCCCAGGGGAGAGCTCTGGAAACACCATATATTTT
CASSLGPGESSGNTIYF
>TRBJ2-7|once|.|TRBV3-1/TRBV3-2
TGTGCCAGCAGCCAAACCGAGTTTACCTACGAGCAGTACTTC
CASSQTEFTYEQYF
>TRBJ1-2|.|.|TRBV29-1
TGCAGCGTTGACTCCCCCCAGGGTAACTATGGCTACACCTTC
CSVDSPQGNYGYTF
>TRBJ1-2|.|.|TRBV19
TGTGCCAGTGGTCAAGGAGACTATGGCTACACCTTC
CASGQGDYGYTF
>TRBJ2-7|.|TRBD1|TRBV24-1
TGTGCCACCAGTGACCGGGGACAGGAGCCGCCCTACGAGCAGTACTTC
CATSDRGQEPPYEQYF
>TRBJ1-5|.|TRBD1|TRBV30
TGTGCCATACAGGGGGCAGTGGGCAATCAGCCCCAGCATTTT
CAIQGAVGNQPQHF
>TRBJ1-2|once|TRBD1|TRBV6-2/TRBV6-3
TGTGCCAGCACCCCCACAGGGGACTATGGCTACACCTTC
CASTPTGDYGYTF
>TRBJ1-4|.|.|TRBV6-4
TGTGCCAGCAGGGGCAGGGGAGAGAGTGGTGAAAAACTGTTTTTT
CASRGRGESGEKLFF
>TRBJ2-3|.|.|TRBV6-6
TGTGCCAGCAGTTACAGGGGGAGCACAGATACGCAGTATTTT
CASSYRGSTDTQYF
>TRBJ1-2|.|.|TRBV4-1
TGCGCCAGCAGCCGGGGGGGCGCATATGGCTACACCTTC
CASSRGGAYGYTF
>TRBJ2-3|.|TRBD1|TRBV18
TGTGCCAGCTCATTCGCCGGGACAGGGTGGACAGATACGCAGTATTTT
CASSFAGTGWTDTQYF
>TRBJ1-4|.|.|TRBV4-1
TGCGCCAGCAGCCCCCGCGGAACTAATGAAAAACTGTTTTTT
CASSPRGTNEKLFF
>TRBJ1-5|.|.|TRBV11-2
TGTGCCAGCAGCGCCGAGAGCAATCAGCCCCAGCATTTT
CASSAESNQPQHF
>TRBJ2-1|.|TRBD1|TRBV5-1
TGCGCCAGCAGCTCAGGGGACAGATACAATGAGCAGTTCTTC
CASSSGDRYNEQFF
>TRBJ1-2|.|TRBD1|TRBV6-5
TGTGCCAGCAGTCAGGGACAGGGGGTTGGCTACACCTTC
CASSQGQGVGYTF
>TRBJ2-2|.|.|TRBV5-6
TGTGCCAGCAGCCCCGGGAGTTCGGTGTACACCGGGGAGCTGTTTTTT
CASSPGSSVYTGELFF
>TRBJ1-1|.|.|TRBV5-6
TGTGCCAGCAGCTTGTTTACAGGGTATAGCACTGAAGCTTTCTTT
CASSLFTGYSTEAFF